The entry below describes one TCR beta chain. This sample is drawn from a study of shared clonotypes between healthy human individuals. The ends lost 4 bases at V and 4 bases at J; junction bases unmatched: 16. The CDR3 covers 19 residues. In germline, CDR1 is SGHNT, CDR2 YYREEE (reference sequence). Produced via immunoSEQ multiplex PCR; TCRdb's table is partial and in-frame only. This table holds a few million clones, around 94% found once. This TCR derives from a man between 18 and 29 years old in good health. The sequencing input was naive CD4+ T cells sorted from blood. Subset here: CD45RA+ positively selected. The rearrangement links TRBV5-4 to TRBJ2-2; 10 bases are shared with TRBD2. This CDR3 reads CASSRGSGSGGKLTGELFF. The CDR3 nucleotides read TGTGCCAGCAGCCGAGGTTCGGGTAGCGGGGGGAAGCTCACCGGGGAGCTGTTTTTT.